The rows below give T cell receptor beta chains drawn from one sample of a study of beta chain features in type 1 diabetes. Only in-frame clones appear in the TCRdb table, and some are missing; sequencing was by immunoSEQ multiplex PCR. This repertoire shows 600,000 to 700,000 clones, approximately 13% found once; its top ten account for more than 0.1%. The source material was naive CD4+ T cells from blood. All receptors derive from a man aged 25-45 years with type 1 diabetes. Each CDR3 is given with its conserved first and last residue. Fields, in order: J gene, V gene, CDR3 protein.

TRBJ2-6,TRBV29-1,CSVVLGTGISGANVLTF
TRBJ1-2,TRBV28,CASSSGSGNYYGYTF
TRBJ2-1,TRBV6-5,CASSYLAGEQFF
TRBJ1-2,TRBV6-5,CASSRRQDGYTF
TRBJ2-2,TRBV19,CASSIPRATSNTGELFF
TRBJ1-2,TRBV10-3,CALGRAGGGGYTF
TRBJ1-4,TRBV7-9,CASSLAGQGNEKLFF
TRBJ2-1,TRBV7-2,CASTRLAGGYNEQFF
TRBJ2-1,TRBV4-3,CASSQDEAGRAYEQFF
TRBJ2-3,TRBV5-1,CASSPDRTVGTDTQYF
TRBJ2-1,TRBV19,CASSTLTPYNEQFF
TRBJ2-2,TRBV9,CASSVGAGENTGELFF
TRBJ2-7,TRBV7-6,CASSLVDWNEQYF
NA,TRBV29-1,CSVDGQGTYEQYF
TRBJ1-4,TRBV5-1,CASSLGIDEKLFF
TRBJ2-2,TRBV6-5,CAIRPRGSNTGELFF
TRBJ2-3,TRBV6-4,CASSTAGGTDTQYF
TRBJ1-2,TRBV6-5,CASSLGQGNYGYTF
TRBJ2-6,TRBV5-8,CASSLGHSGANVLTF
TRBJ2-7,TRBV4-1,CASHATYEQYF
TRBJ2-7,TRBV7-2,CASSPGTSYYEQYF
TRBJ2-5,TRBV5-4,CASSRGAGEKRETQYF
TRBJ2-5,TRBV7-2,CASSYLHQETQYF
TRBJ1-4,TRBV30,CAWSGPSDQNEKLFF
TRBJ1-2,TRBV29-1,CSVRRDGANYGYTF
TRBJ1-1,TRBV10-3,CAISEQGMNTEAFF
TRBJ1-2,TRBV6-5,CASSIGSLRGDYTF
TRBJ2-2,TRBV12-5,CASGSSGGPLGGELFF
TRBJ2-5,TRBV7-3,CASSLSTQETQYF
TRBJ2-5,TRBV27,CATQGATETQYF
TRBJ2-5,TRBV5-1,CASTNQAGETQYF
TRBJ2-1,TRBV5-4,CASSSLTGTYNEQFF
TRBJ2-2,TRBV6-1,CASSGLAGATGELFF
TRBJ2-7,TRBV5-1,CASSLESPYEQYF
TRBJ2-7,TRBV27,CASSLAGEVTYEQYF
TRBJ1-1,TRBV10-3,CAISESVTGTGGPLMNTEAFF
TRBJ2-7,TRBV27,CASSLWDRPLVQYF